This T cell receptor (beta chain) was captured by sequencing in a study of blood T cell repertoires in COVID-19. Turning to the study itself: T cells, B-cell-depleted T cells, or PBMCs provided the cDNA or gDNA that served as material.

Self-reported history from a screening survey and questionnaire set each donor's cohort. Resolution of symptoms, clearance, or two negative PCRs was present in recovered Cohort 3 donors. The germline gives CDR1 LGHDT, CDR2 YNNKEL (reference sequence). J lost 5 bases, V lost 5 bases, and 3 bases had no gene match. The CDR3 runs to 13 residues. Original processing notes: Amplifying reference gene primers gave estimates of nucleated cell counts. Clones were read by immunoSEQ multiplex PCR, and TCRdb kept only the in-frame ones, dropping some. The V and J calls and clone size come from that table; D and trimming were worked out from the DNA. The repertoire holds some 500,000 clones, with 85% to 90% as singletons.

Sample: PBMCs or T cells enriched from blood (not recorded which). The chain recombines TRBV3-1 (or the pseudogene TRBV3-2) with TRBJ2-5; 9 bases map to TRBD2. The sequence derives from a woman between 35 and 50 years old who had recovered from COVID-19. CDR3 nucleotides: TGTGCCAGCAGCATAGCGGGAGCCGAGACCCAGTACTTC. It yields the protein CASSIAGAETQYF.